This T cell receptor beta chain was identified in a study of T cells in Graves' hyperthyroidism and ophthalmopathy. Study background: Prior to any treatment, at the point of initial diagnosis, peripheral blood was collected.

TCR beta CDR3 regions were amplified from RNA. Primed by the HTBI set, a first-round RT-PCR was run on the TCR CDR3. TCRdb reprocessed the multiplex PCR reads with MiXCR, giving one entry per CDR3 protein. The sample yields roughly 150,000 distinct CDR3 sequences, 9.4% seen once. Findings of the study overall: With a median lead of 6.5 months before onset, the model predicted ophthalmopathy. Blood held most thyroid clonotypes expanded above 0.001 frequency.

Germline V gene sequence: CDR1 SGDLS, CDR2 YYNGEE. With 3 bases removed from V and 4 bases from J, the gap between germline ends came to 22 bases. This CDR3 is 17 amino acids long. This clonotype was picked up a small number of times. The antigen is not known. The source of the PBMCs was about 10 ml of fresh peripheral blood. V is TRBV9 and J is TRBJ2-5, with a possible D match to TRBD1 (6 bases). This receptor was identified in a woman aged 18 to 35 with Graves' hyperthyroidism that later progressed to Graves' ophthalmopathy. Sequenced material: blood. The CDR3 loop is CASSGGRGKRGGETQYF. The CDR3 nucleotides read TGTGCCAGCAGCGGCGGAAGGGGAAAAAGAGGGGGAGAGACCCAGTACTTC.